Listed here are 7 T cell receptor beta chains from one sample, sequenced in a study of graft-versus-host responses after intestinal transplantation. Lamina propria and intraepithelial lymphocytes were released by processing graft tissue. Some clones are missing from TCRdb's copy, which holds only in-frame ones; the method was immunoSEQ multiplex PCR. The sample holds around 16,000 clones, roughly 80% seen once. The specimen was ileum tissue, collected approximately 420 days after intestinal transplant. These receptors all come from a human patient who received an intestinal transplant, so some T cells may come from the graft donor.

In its sample, this clone was seen once. The chain uses TRBV13 and TRBJ2-3; D gene uncertain. V lost 8 bases and J 1 base, leaving 10 bases between the germline ends. The CDR3 runs to 13 residues. Germline V gene sequence: CDR1 PRHDT, CDR2 FYEKMQ (reference sequence). The CDR3 loop reads CASARRGTDTQYF. CDR3 sequence (DNA): TGTGCCAGCGCCCGGCGCGGCACAGATACGCAGTATTTT.

The V and J genes are TRBV10-3 and TRBJ1-5; 7 bases line up with TRBD1. The germline gives CDR1 ENHRY, CDR2 SYGVKD. The J segment lost 2 bases and the V segment lost 3 bases, leaving 1 base of the junction unmatched. This CDR3 contains 14 residues. Here the CDR3 DNA reads TGTGCCATCAGTGAACAGGGGCGCAATCAGCCCCAGCATTTT. Translated: CAISEQGRNQPQHF.

The genes are TRBV7-9 and TRBJ2-5; 14 positions agree with TRBD2. Trimming removed 3 bases from V and 5 bases from J; junction bases left unmatched: 5. Germline CDR1 is SEHNR and CDR2 is FQNEAQ (reference sequence). CDR3 length equals 16 residues. The DNA of the CDR3 is TGTGCCAGCAGCTTCGGACTAGCGGGGGGTGGCGAGACCCAGTACTTC. Translated: CASSFGLAGGGETQYF.

The chain combines TRBV7-3 with TRBJ2-1; unclear D gene. The CDR3 is made up of 13 amino acids. CDR1 SGHTA and CDR2 FQGTGA come from the germline V gene. V was clipped by 5 bases and J by 5 bases, with 10 bases between them. As DNA, the CDR3 is TGTGCCAGCAGCCCCCCGGGCCACAATGAGCAGTTCTTC. This gives the protein CASSPPGHNEQFF.

J is TRBJ2-5 and V is TRBV19, with TRBD1 identical over 8 bases. There are 15 residues in the CDR3. Germline assignment: CDR1 LNHDA and CDR2 SQIVND (reference sequence). V trimming: 3 bases; J trimming: 5 bases; junction bases outside the gene matches: 8. Here the CDR3 DNA reads TGTGCCAGTAGTATGGCCAGGGGGCTGAGGGAGACCCAGTACTTC. Amino acid sequence: CASSMARGLRETQYF.

The gene calls are TRBV9 and TRBJ1-2, with D perhaps TRBD1 (6 bases). Trimming removed 2 bases from V and 6 bases from J, with 11 bases in between. The CDR3 totals 13 residues. The germline gives CDR1 SGDLS, CDR2 YYNGEE. The CDR3, as DNA: TGTGCCAGCAGCGTCCGGAACAGGGATGGCTACACCTTC. Encoded protein: CASSVRNRDGYTF.

The chain has TRBV10-1 and TRBJ2-4, with D perhaps TRBD1 (5 bases). Germline V gene lookup returns CDR1 WNHNN and CDR2 SYGVQD (reference sequence). The V end was cut by 4 bases, the J end by 0 bases, with 13 bases between. There are 16 residues in the CDR3. CDR3 DNA: TGCGCCAGCAGTGTAAAAGGGGCCCTAGCCAAAAACATTCAGTACTTC. It yields the protein CASSVKGALAKNIQYF.